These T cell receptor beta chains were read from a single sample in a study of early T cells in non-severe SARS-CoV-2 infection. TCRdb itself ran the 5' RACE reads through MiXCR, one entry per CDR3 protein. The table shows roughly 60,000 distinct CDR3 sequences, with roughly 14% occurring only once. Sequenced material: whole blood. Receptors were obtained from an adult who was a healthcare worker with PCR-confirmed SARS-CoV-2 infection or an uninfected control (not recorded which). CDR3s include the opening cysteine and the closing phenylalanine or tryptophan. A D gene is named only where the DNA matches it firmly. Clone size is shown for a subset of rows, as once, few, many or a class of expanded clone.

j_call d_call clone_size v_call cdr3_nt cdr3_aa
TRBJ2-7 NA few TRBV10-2 TGCGCCAGCATTGCACCGAATGCCTACGAGCAGTACTTC CASIAPNAYEQYF
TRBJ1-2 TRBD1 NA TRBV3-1 TGTGCCAGCAGCCAATTCGGGACAGGGGCTCACTATGGCTACACCTTC CASSQFGTGAHYGYTF
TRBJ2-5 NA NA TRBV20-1 TGCAGTGCTAGAGATCGACCATTTGGGACCCAGTACTTC CSARDRPFGTQYF
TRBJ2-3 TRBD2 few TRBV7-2 TGTGCCAGCAGCGCCCAGGCGGGGGGGCGAGATACGCAGTATTTT CASSAQAGGRDTQYF
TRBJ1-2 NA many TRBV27 TGTGCCAGCAGCCTAAGTCTATGGTCTAATGGCTACACCTTC CASSLSLWSNGYTF
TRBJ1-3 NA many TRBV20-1 TGCAGTGCTAGAGCCCCAACCGCTGGAAACACCATATATTTT CSARAPTAGNTIYF
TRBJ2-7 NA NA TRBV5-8 TGTGCCAGCAGCCCCCCTCCGGGGATGGACGAGCAGTACTTC CASSPPPGMDEQYF
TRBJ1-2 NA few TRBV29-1 TGCAGCGTTGAGCGTCCGAATAACTATGGCTACACCTTC CSVERPNNYGYTF
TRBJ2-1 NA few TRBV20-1 TGCAGTGCCCCACTAGGTATAGGGAGCTCCTACAATGAGCAGTTCTTC CSAPLGIGSSYNEQFF
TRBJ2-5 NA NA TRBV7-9 TGTGCCAGCATCCGGGGTTTCGGGGAGACCCAGTACTTC CASIRGFGETQYF
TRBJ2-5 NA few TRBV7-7 TGTGCCAGCAGTGGACAGACTAAAGAGACCCAGTACTTC CASSGQTKETQYF
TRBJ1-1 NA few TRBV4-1 TGCGCCAGCAGCCAAGAGCCCGGGGTCACTGAAGCTTTCTTT CASSQEPGVTEAFF
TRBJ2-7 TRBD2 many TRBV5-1 TGCGCCAGCAGCTTTCCAACGGGACTAGCGGGGGGAGCCCCCTACGAGCAGTACTTC CASSFPTGLAGGAPYEQYF
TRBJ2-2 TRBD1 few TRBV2 TGTGCCAGCAGCGGGACAGGGGGCTTCGGGGAGCTGTTTTTT CASSGTGGFGELFF
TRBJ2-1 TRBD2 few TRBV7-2 TGTGCCAGCAGACCCACTAGCGGGGGGGATAATGAGCAGTTCTTC CASRPTSGGDNEQFF
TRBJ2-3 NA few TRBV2 TGTGCCAGCACACCCCCTGGGGAGGCCACAGATACGCAGTATTTT CASTPPGEATDTQYF
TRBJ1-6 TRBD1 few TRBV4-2 TGTGCCAGCAGCCAAGTCCCGGACAGGGGTTATTCACCCCTCCACTTT CASSQVPDRGYSPLHF
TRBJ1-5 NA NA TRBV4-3 TGCGCCAGCAGCCAAGATGGGATTCAGCCCCAGCATTTT CASSQDGIQPQHF
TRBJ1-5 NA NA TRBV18 TGTGCCAGCTCACCGGGCCAGGGCGATCAGCCCCAGCATTTT CASSPGQGDQPQHF
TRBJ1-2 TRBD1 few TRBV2 TGTGCCAGCAGTGAAAACAGGGGAGCAGGCTACACCTTC CASSENRGAGYTF
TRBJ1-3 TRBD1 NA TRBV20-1 TGCAGTGCTAGGGGGACAGGGGCAGGAAACACCATATATTTT CSARGTGAGNTIYF
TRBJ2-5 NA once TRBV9 TGTGCCAGCAGCGTAGCTGTCAGCTTTACAGAGACCCAGTACTTC CASSVAVSFTETQYF
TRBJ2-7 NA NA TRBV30 TGTGCCTGGAGACGGACGGCTACCTACGAGCAGTACTTC CAWRRTATYEQYF
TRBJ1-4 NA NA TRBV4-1 TGCGCCAGCAGCCAAGAGAATAGGGAAAAACTGTTTTTT CASSQENREKLFF
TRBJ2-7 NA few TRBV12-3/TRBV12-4 TGTGCCAGCAGTTTTTCCAGGGTCTCCTACGAGCAGTACTTC CASSFSRVSYEQYF
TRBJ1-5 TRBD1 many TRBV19 TGTGCCAGTAGTACCGGGACAGGGGGCAATCAGCCCCAGCATTTT CASSTGTGGNQPQHF
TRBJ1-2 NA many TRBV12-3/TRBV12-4 TGTGCCAGCAGCTTAAGGCAGGGTTATGGCTACACCTTC CASSLRQGYGYTF
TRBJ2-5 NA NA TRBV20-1 TGCAGTGCTAGAGATCGGCGGTTTTGGGAGACCCAGTACTTC CSARDRRFWETQYF
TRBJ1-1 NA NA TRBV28 TGTGCCAGCCCGCGAGCGGGGATGAACACTGAAGCTTTCTTT CASPRAGMNTEAFF
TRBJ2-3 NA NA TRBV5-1 TGCGCCAGCAACCGGGACGGCACAGATACGCAGTATTTT CASNRDGTDTQYF
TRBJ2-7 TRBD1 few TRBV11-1 TGTGCCAGCAGCCCGGATTTGGGACAGACCTACGAGCAGTACTTC CASSPDLGQTYEQYF
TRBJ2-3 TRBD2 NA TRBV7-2 TGTGCCAGCAGCCCTCGACTAGCGGGGCTCACAGATACGCAGTATTTT CASSPRLAGLTDTQYF
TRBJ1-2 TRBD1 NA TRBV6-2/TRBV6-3 TGTGCCAGCAGAGACCAGGGGGCAGACTCCTATGGCTACACCTTC CASRDQGADSYGYTF
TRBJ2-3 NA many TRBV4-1 TGCGCCAGCAGCCCGGACTGGGGCGTGGATACGCAGTATTTT CASSPDWGVDTQYF
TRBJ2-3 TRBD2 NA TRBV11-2 TGTGCCAGCAGCCCCCTGCTAGCGGGGGGGTTAAGCACAGATACGCAGTATTTT CASSPLLAGGLSTDTQYF
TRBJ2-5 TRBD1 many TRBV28 TGTGCCAGCAGTTCGACAGGGGAGACCCAGTACTTC CASSSTGETQYF
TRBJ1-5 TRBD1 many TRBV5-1 TGCGCCAGCAGCCCGACAGGGGGCCGTGAGCCCCAGCATTTT CASSPTGGREPQHF
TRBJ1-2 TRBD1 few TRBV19 TGTGCCAGTACCCCGGACAGGCTTGACTATGGCTACACCTTC CASTPDRLDYGYTF
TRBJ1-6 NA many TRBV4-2 TGTGCCAGCAGCCAAAGGCAGAATTCACCCCTCCACTTT CASSQRQNSPLHF
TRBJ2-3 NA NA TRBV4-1 TGCGCCAGCAGCCGAGCCCCCCCTCGGGACTTCAGCACAGATACGCAGTATTTT CASSRAPPRDFSTDTQYF
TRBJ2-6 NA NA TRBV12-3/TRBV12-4 TGTGCCAGCAGTTTAGTAGGCTCTGGGGCCAACGTCCTGACTTTC CASSLVGSGANVLTF
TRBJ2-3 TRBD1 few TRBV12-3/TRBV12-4 TGTGCCAGCAGGACAGGGAGTCCAGATACGCAGTATTTT CASRTGSPDTQYF
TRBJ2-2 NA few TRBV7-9 TGTGCCAGCAGCTCTCGGGCCTACACCGGGGAGCTGTTTTTT CASSSRAYTGELFF
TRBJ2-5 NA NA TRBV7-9 TGTGCCAGCAGCCCCCCCGTCCTTGGTGGAGAGACCCAGTACTTC CASSPPVLGGETQYF
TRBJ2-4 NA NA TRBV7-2 TGTGCCAGCAGCTTAGTTACTTCAAACATTCAGTACTTC CASSLVTSNIQYF
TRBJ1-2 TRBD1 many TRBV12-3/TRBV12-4 TGTGCCAGCAGGCGGGACAGGGATAATGGCTACACCTTC CASRRDRDNGYTF
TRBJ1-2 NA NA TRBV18 TGTGCCAGCTCACCACCGTACGGCAGGGCACCTAACTATGGCTACACCTTC CASSPPYGRAPNYGYTF
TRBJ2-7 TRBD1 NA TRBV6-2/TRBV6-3 TGTGCCAGCAGCCCCGGACAGGGGAGGGCCTACGAGCAGTACTTC CASSPGQGRAYEQYF
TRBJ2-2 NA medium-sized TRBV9 TGTGCCAGCAGCGTAGAGGGCACCGGGGAGCTGTTTTTT CASSVEGTGELFF
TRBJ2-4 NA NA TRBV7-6 TGTGCCAGCAGCTTTGGGCCGTATGGGAACATTCAGTACTTC CASSFGPYGNIQYF
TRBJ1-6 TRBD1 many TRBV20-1 TGCAGTGCTAGAGGAGGGACAGGGGTAGAACCCCTCCACTTT CSARGGTGVEPLHF
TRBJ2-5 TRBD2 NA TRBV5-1 TGCGCCAGCAGCGCGGGGACTAGTTTAGGAGAGACCCAGTACTTC CASSAGTSLGETQYF
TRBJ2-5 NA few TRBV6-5 TGTGCCAGCAGCTCCCCCATGAGGGGGGGACATTGGACCCAGTACTTC CASSSPMRGGHWTQYF
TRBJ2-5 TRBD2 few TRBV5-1 TGCGCCAGCAGCGAGCGGGGGGCACAAGAGACCCAGTACTTC CASSERGAQETQYF
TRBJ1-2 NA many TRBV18 TGTGCCAGCTCACCCGAGGGGCGCCCTGGCTACACCTTC CASSPEGRPGYTF